Each of the 32 T cell receptor beta chains below was sequenced from the same sample in a study of T cell responses to AZD1222 COVID-19 vaccine. Repertoires were generated with immunoSEQ multiplex PCR, while TCRdb's copy carries only in-frame clones and drops some. The table records roughly 120,000 clones, roughly 91% of them present only once. Sequences were derived from peripheral blood, sampled on day 0 of AZD1222 vaccination. The receptors derive from an adult in good health.

V and J are TRBV12-5 and TRBJ2-1; TRBD2 matches at 10 bases. Trimming removed 2 bases from V and 6 bases from J; junction bases left unmatched: 10. Germline lookup yields CDR1 LGHNT and CDR2 FRNRAP. The CDR3 is 17 residues long. The DNA of the CDR3 is TGTGCTAGTGGTTTGTCCTCCGGGACTAGCGTACTCAATGAGCAGTTCTTC. Protein: CASGLSSGTSVLNEQFF. Full variable domain (outside the CDR3, taken from reference TRBV12-5 and TRBJ2-1): DARVTQTPRHKVTEMGQEVTMRCQPILGHNTVFWYRQTMMQGLELLAYFRNRAPLDDSGMPKDRFSAEMPDATLATLKIQPSEPRDSAVYFCASGLSSGTSVLNEQFFGPGTRLTVL.

This sequence joins TRBV30 and TRBJ1-2; 12 nucleotides match TRBD1. CDR1 GTSNPN and CDR2 SVGIG come from the germline V gene (reference sequence). V was clipped by 5 bases and J by 6 bases; unmatched bases: 4. CDR3 length: 13 amino acids. CDR3 protein: CAWGTGGYNGYTF. The CDR3 bases are TGTGCCTGGGGGACAGGGGGCTACAATGGCTACACCTTC.

The chain recombines TRBV7-2 with TRBJ2-7; TRBD2 aligns across 9 bases. The CDR3 runs 15 residues. J was trimmed by 0 bases and V by 5 bases; bases with no gene match: 5. Per the germline V gene, CDR1 is SGHTA and CDR2 is FQGNSA. This CDR3 reads CASSGGGGASYEQYF. CDR3 nucleotide sequence: TGTGCCAGCAGCGGCGGCGGGGGGGCCTCCTACGAGCAGTACTTC.

The J gene is TRBJ2-7, the V gene TRBV11-2; weak D call: TRBD2 (8 bases). Trimming removed 5 bases from V and 6 bases from J, with 17 bases in between. Germline assignment: CDR1 SGHAT and CDR2 FQNNGV. The CDR3 sequence is 14 residues long. The chain's CDR3 is CASSLREGASEQYF. The CDR3 coding sequence is TGTGCCAGCAGCCTCCGGGAGGGGGCAAGCGAGCAGTACTTC.

This clone was detected only once. The chain employs TRBV19 and TRBJ1-2; the D is unclear. V was clipped by 3 bases and J by 2 bases, with 10 bases between them. The CDR3 totals 14 residues. Germline loops: CDR1 LNHDA, CDR2 SQIVND (reference sequence). CDR3 sequence reads: CASSIEPANYGYTF. The CDR3 region has the DNA TGTGCCAGTAGTATTGAGCCCGCCAACTATGGCTACACCTTC.

The V gene is TRBV3-1 (or the pseudogene TRBV3-2), the J gene TRBJ2-7, with TRBD2 matching 7 bases. The CDR3 has 13 amino acids. In germline, CDR1 is LGHDT, CDR2 YNNKEL (reference sequence). J was trimmed by 7 bases and V by 1 base; bases with no gene match: 4. CDR3 DNA: TGTGCCAGCAGCCAAGCCACCGGGAGGGAGCAGTACTTC. This translates into CASSQATGREQYF.

The chain links TRBV9 to TRBJ2-1; 9 nucleotides match TRBD2. V was clipped by 0 bases and J by 5 bases; unmatched bases: 9. The CDR3 loop spans 17 amino acids. Germline assignment: CDR1 SGDLS and CDR2 YYNGEE. CDR3 protein: CASSVATERGAHNEQFF. The CDR3 nucleotides are TGTGCCAGCAGCGTAGCTACGGAGCGGGGGGCACACAATGAGCAGTTCTTC.

The chain employs TRBV5-6 and TRBJ1-2, with 11 bases aligning to TRBD1. Germline CDR1 SGHDT, CDR2 YYEEEE. With 3 bases clipped from V and 4 bases from J, the junction kept 5 bases outside the gene matches. CDR3 size: 15 residues. CDR3 bases: TGTGCCAGCAGCTACCGGGACAGGGGGGCCTATGGCTACACCTTC. As protein: CASSYRDRGAYGYTF.

V and J are TRBV4-1 and TRBJ2-1, with 7 bases that match TRBD2. This CDR3 has 13 amino acids. V lost 4 bases to trimming and J lost 10 bases; unmatched junction nucleotides: 7. Germline V gives CDR1 MGHRA, CDR2 YSYEKL. The CDR3 coding sequence is TGCGCCAGCAGCCCGGGACTACGCGCGGAGCAGTTCTTC. The encoded protein is CASSPGLRAEQFF.

V gene TRBV4-1 combines with J gene TRBJ1-6, with a weak D call TRBD1 (5 bases). The ends were cut back, 3 bases at V and 6 bases at J, with 12 bases in the middle. CDR1 and CDR2 (germline): MGHRA, YSYEKL. The CDR3 is 15 amino acids. CDR3 nucleotide sequence: TGCGCCAGCAGCCATAGTAGGGGTCCTAATTCACCCCTCCACTTT. It codes for CASSHSRGPNSPLHF.

The chain combines TRBV20-1 with TRBJ2-7; 9 bases map to TRBD2. The germline gives CDR1 DFQATT, CDR2 SNEGSKA (reference sequence). This CDR3 is built from 11 residues. The chain's CDR3 is CRGAGGHEQYF. For the CDR3, the DNA is TGCAGGGGAGCGGGGGGCCACGAGCAGTACTTC.

This clone appeared once. The chain combines TRBV6-5 with TRBJ2-7; 9 bases are a match to TRBD1. The CDR3 spans 14 residues. Per germline, CDR1 MNHEY and CDR2 SVGAGI. The J segment lost 3 bases and the V segment lost 6 bases, leaving 6 bases of the junction unmatched. The CDR3 sequence: CASSQPGQGYEQYF. Here the CDR3 DNA reads TGTGCCAGCAGCCAGCCGGGACAGGGCTACGAGCAGTACTTC.

The chain uses TRBV25-1 and TRBJ2-7; 11 positions match TRBD2. Germline CDR1 reads MGHDK; CDR2 reads SYGVNS. J was trimmed by 6 bases and V by 2 bases; bases with no gene match: 3. The CDR3 covers 14 residues. As DNA, the CDR3 is TGTGCCAGCAGTGAACGGCTAGCGGGAGGCGAGCAGTACTTC. Its translation: CASSERLAGGEQYF.

The chain uses TRBV6-5 and TRBJ2-7; TRBD1 is a possible D gene (6 bases). V lost 8 bases, J lost 0 bases, and 11 bases lay in between. Per the germline V gene, CDR1 is MNHEY and CDR2 is SVGAGI. This CDR3 comprises 13 residues. For the CDR3, the DNA is TGTGCCAGCTCCCGGACAGTCTCCTACGAGCAGTACTTC. The encoded protein is CASSRTVSYEQYF.

The chain employs TRBV6-5 and TRBJ2-7; 7 bases match TRBD1. CDR3 length equals 14 residues. Germline V lookup: CDR1 MNHEY, CDR2 SVGAGI. V lost 6 bases and J lost 7; bases outside the gene matches: 12. CDR3 nucleotides: TGTGCCAGCAGCCACACGACAGGGACCGAGGAGCAGTACTTC. This encodes CASSHTTGTEEQYF.

The chain has TRBV15 and TRBJ2-2; 8 nucleotides match TRBD1. After removal of 8 bases from V and 5 bases from J, the junction contained 7 bases not matched to a gene. Per the germline V gene, CDR1 is LNHNV and CDR2 is YYDKDF (reference sequence). CDR3 length: 14 amino acids. This chain's CDR3 is CATETGQATGELFF. The CDR3 DNA reads as TGTGCCACCGAAACGGGACAGGCTACCGGGGAGCTGTTTTTT. The variable domain in full, with the rest retrieved from reference TRBV15 and TRBJ2-2, is DAMVIQNPRYQVTQFGKPVTLSCSQTLNHNVMYWYQQKSSQAPKLLFHYYDKDFNNEADTPDNFQSRRPNTSFCFLDIRSPGLGDTAMYLCATETGQATGELFFGEGSRLTVL.

V is TRBV7-9 and J is TRBJ2-2, with unresolved D. Trimming took off 1 base at V and 5 bases at J, with 8 bases between the two ends. Germline V CDR1 and CDR2: SEHNR, FQNEAQ (reference sequence). This CDR3 has 14 amino acids. The CDR3: CASSLDGQTGELFF. CDR3 nucleotide sequence: TGTGCCAGCAGCTTAGACGGGCAGACCGGGGAGCTGTTTTTT.

The chain combines TRBV27 with TRBJ1-5; D is ambiguous. V lost 2 bases to trimming and J lost 1 base, with 9 bases between them. Germline assignment: CDR1 MNHEY and CDR2 SMNVEV (reference sequence). The length of the CDR3 is 15 residues. The CDR3 DNA reads TGTGCCAGCAGTTTACTCGCTCGGAGCAATCAGCCCCAGCATTTT. It yields the protein CASSLLARSNQPQHF.

The gene calls are TRBV3-1 (or the pseudogene TRBV3-2) and TRBJ2-1; 7 bases align to TRBD2. V shed 2 bases, J shed 7 bases, and the junction held 11 bases outside the gene matches. Germline lookup yields CDR1 LGHDT and CDR2 YNNKEL (reference sequence). The CDR3 totals 16 residues. CDR3 nucleotide sequence: TGTGCCAGCAGCCAAAGCCTAGCGGACTTACAGAATGAGCAGTTCTTC. This sequence encodes CASSQSLADLQNEQFF.

V usage is TRBV10-1 and J usage is TRBJ2-2; a possible D gene is TRBD1 (6 bases). V was cut by 7 bases and J by 6 bases, with 9 bases left in between. Per the germline V gene, CDR1 is WNHNN and CDR2 is SYGVQD (reference sequence). The CDR3 contains 12 residues. The CDR3 spells CASNGQPGELFF. CDR3 nucleotides: TGCGCCAGCAACGGACAGCCCGGGGAGCTGTTTTTT.

V is TRBV6-1 and J is TRBJ1-3, with a tentative D call TRBD1 (6 bases). The V end was cut by 3 bases, the J end by 0 bases, with 9 bases between. CDR1 and CDR2 (germline): MNHNS, SASEGT. CDR3 size: 15 residues. This CDR3 is CASSDDRSSGNTIYF. The CDR3 DNA reads TGTGCCAGCAGTGACGACAGGAGCTCTGGAAACACCATATATTTT.

This clone came up a few times. This sequence joins TRBV9 and TRBJ1-2, with 9 bases matching TRBD1. The CDR3 loop spans 16 amino acids. Looked up from germline, CDR1 is SGDLS and CDR2 is YYNGEE. Germline trimming cut 4 bases from V and 2 bases from J; bases unmatched to any gene: 9. Here the CDR3 reads CASSISRGQGNYGYTF. The CDR3 DNA reads as TGTGCCAGCAGCATTAGTCGTGGACAGGGGAACTATGGCTACACCTTC.

The CDR3 loop reads CASTQGSSTDTQYF. In DNA, the CDR3 is TGTGCCAGCACGCAGGGTTCTAGCACAGATACGCAGTATTTT. The V gene is TRBV4-2, the J gene TRBJ2-3; perhaps TRBD1 as D (5 bases). Trimming removed 7 bases from V and 0 bases from J, with 11 bases in between. Looked up from germline, CDR1 is LGHNA and CDR2 is YNFKEQ. CDR3 length equals 14 residues.

J is TRBJ2-1 and V is TRBV25-1; weak D call: TRBD2 (5 bases). V lost 3 bases and J 3 bases, leaving 9 bases between the germline ends. In germline, CDR1 is MGHDK, CDR2 SYGVNS. The CDR3 is 14 amino acids. The CDR3 DNA reads as TGTGCCAGCAGTGATTGGGCGGGCTACAATGAGCAGTTCTTC. Translated: CASSDWAGYNEQFF.

The J gene is TRBJ1-5, the V gene TRBV2; 7 bases agree with TRBD1. The V gene's germline CDR1 is SNHLY and CDR2 FYNNEI. The CDR3 length is 15 residues. The V and J ends lost 5 bases and 2 bases, in that order; junction bases with no gene match: 6. The CDR3 loop is CASSSVDRGNQPQHF. The CDR3, as DNA: TGTGCCAGCAGTTCGGTCGACAGGGGCAATCAGCCCCAGCATTTT.

The rearrangement links TRBV5-6 to TRBJ1-2; D is unresolved. V gave up 1 base and J gave up 6 bases, with 10 bases separating them. Germline-derived CDR1 and CDR2 are SGHDT and YYEEEE. This CDR3 contains 13 residues. The CDR3 DNA is TGTGCCAGCAGCTTGTGGCAGGCTCATGGCTACACCTTC. Translating it yields CASSLWQAHGYTF.

The chain recombines TRBV6-5 with TRBJ1-1, with D uncertain. The CDR3 is 13 residues long. Germline V CDR1 and CDR2: MNHEY, SVGAGI. The V gene lost 6 bases and the J gene lost 8 bases, with 16 bases spanning the gap. This chain's CDR3 is CASSRFEQTEAFF. CDR3 in DNA: TGTGCCAGCAGCCGCTTCGAACAGACAGAAGCTTTCTTT.

The chain joins TRBV6-5 to TRBJ1-4; D gene uncertain. Germline CDR1 reads MNHEY; CDR2 reads SVGAGI. This CDR3 region has 15 residues. The V gene lost 2 bases and the J gene lost 6 bases, with 13 bases spanning the gap. The CDR3 sequence is CASSYDLSGYEKLFF. The DNA for the CDR3 is TGTGCCAGCAGTTACGATTTGTCCGGATATGAAAAACTGTTTTTT.

The chain recombines TRBV3-1 (or the pseudogene TRBV3-2) with TRBJ1-6; 8 nucleotides agree with TRBD1. Germline trimming cut 0 bases from V and 8 bases from J; bases unmatched to any gene: 3. Germline V gene data show CDR1 as LGHDT and CDR2 as YNNKEL (reference sequence). The CDR3 is made up of 15 amino acids. The CDR3 spells CASSQDPTGDSPLHF. CDR3 nucleotide sequence: TGTGCCAGCAGCCAAGACCCGACAGGGGATTCACCCCTCCACTTT.

This clone was recorded once. This sequence joins TRBV11-1 and TRBJ1-1; D not resolved. The CDR3 contains 13 residues. The germline V gene has CDR1 SGHAT and CDR2 FQDESV (reference sequence). V lost 5 bases, J lost 5 bases, and 12 bases lay in between. CDR3 nucleotides: TGTGCCAGCAGCGCAAACACGGAGACTGAAGCTTTCTTT. It encodes CASSANTETEAFF.

The chain couples TRBV5-6 to TRBJ1-2; no clear D gene. Germline V gives CDR1 SGHDT, CDR2 YYEEEE. There are 15 residues in the CDR3. Trimming removed 0 bases from V and 6 bases from J, with 15 bases in between. The DNA of the CDR3 is TGTGCCAGCAGCTTGGCCGCGGTAAAGAGGAATGGCTACACCTTC. Protein: CASSLAAVKRNGYTF.

The V call is TRBV2, the J call TRBJ2-3; D perhaps matches TRBD1 (5 bases). Looked up from germline, CDR1 is SNHLY and CDR2 is FYNNEI. The CDR3 consists of 15 residues. With 9 bases removed from V and 2 bases from J, the gap between germline ends came to 18 bases. CDR3 in amino acids: CARTLNRLDTDTQYF. CDR3 sequence (DNA): TGTGCCAGGACACTCAACAGGTTAGACACAGATACGCAGTATTTT.